This is a list of T cell receptor beta chains from one sample in a study of blood T cell repertoires in COVID-19. Only in-frame clones appear in the TCRdb table, and some are missing; sequencing was by immunoSEQ multiplex PCR. The table has some 190,000 clones, 86% seen once. Sequencing used PBMCs or T cells enriched from blood (not recorded which). The source of these receptors is a woman between 40 and 55 years old in a cohort exposed to, infected with or recovered from COVID-19 (not recorded which). CDR3s include the opening cysteine and the closing phenylalanine or tryptophan. Fields, in order: V gene, clone size, CDR3 protein. The listing skips clone size in some rows; elsewhere it reads once, few, many or a size class.

>TRBV5-1|.
CASSFTEGGVSHEQYF
>TRBV24-1|.
CATSDSRGYNEQFF
>TRBV19|.
CASSTIEGNTEAFF
>TRBV6-1|.
CASSESGQVSGDGYTF
>TRBV7-9|once
CASSLAGGTDTEAFF
>TRBV19|.
CASSDRLARTSDGLDSTDTQYF
>TRBV29-1|.
CSVQQGIEAFF
>TRBV3-1/TRBV3-2|.
CASSQEVGGGDTQYF
>TRBV3-1/TRBV3-2|.
CASSRPILAGLFGEETQYF
>TRBV7-6|.
CASSSRPGQGPEKLFF
>TRBV6-2/TRBV6-3|.
CASSYTRDEQFF
>TRBV7-8|.
CASSGHYNEQFF
>TRBV5-1|once
CASSWTGGMGGNTEAFF
>TRBV14|.
CASSQLTGQGSGYTF
>TRBV6-2/TRBV6-3|few
CASSYGGSGRWGYNEQFF
>TRBV23-1|.
CASRVGLAGGLNNEQFF
>TRBV28|.
CASSPREAGNNSPLHF
>TRBV7-2|.
CASSLEPYSYEQYF
>TRBV5-1|.
CASWVGVTGVTEAFF
>TRBV5-1|.
CASSSPGGTNEKLFF
>TRBV7-8|.
CASSHPDRVGEQFF
>TRBV7-9|.
CASSLGEGGTDTQYF
>TRBV29-1|.
CSVDSGEAFF
>TRBV13|.
CASSFGTANTEAFF
>TRBV3-1/TRBV3-2|many
CASSQDTGSYEQYF
>TRBV7-2|few
CASRPGQSPLGYGYTF
>TRBV3-1/TRBV3-2|.
CASSDFTGTQYF
>TRBV30|.
CAWSSGGDTEAFF
>TRBV13|.
CASSWTAGGKTDTQYF
>TRBV27|once
CASSPSGRAMENSYNEQFF
>TRBV5-6|.
CASSLLDRLSYEQYF
>TRBV4-1|once
CASSQDPSVTGRYGYTF
>TRBV2|.
CASRGQGSAEKLFF
>TRBV10-3|once
CAISPGQGNYGYTF
>TRBV7-8|.
CASSPGTGATEAFF
>TRBV15|.
CATSRSLAATGELFF
>TRBV9|few
CASSVGGHNDQPQHF
>TRBV7-9|once
CASSLAGETEAFF
>TRBV6-1|.
CASSEAQLNSNQPQHF
>TRBV7-6|once
CASSPGFGGLNTGELFF
>TRBV2|.
CASTSYNEQFF
>TRBV5-1|.
CASSLGPRGTEAFF
>TRBV5-1|.
CASRTGREQYF
>TRBV7-9|.
CASSLMREGHEQFF
>TRBV19|.
CASNPGTGPYEQYF
>TRBV27|once
CASSFLGVEQFF
>TRBV10-2|.
CASSDSGGLDGELFF
>TRBV5-5|.
CASSLDRGRNTEAFF
>TRBV4-1|few
CASTETENYGYTF
>TRBV2|.
CASSDLTGGNTEAFF
>TRBV7-9|.
CASINHHNRGANTGELFF
>TRBV5-1|.
CASSPGQGLGIYEQYF
>TRBV6-4|once
CASSVTGLPSYNEQFF